These 5 T cell receptor beta chains were all obtained from the same sample, sequenced in a study of cytomegalovirus exposure and HLA in healthy donors. The primer mix had 60 Vbeta and 13 Jbeta primers. TCRdb's table, derived via immunoSEQ multiplex PCR, lists solely in-frame clones and lacks some. This table has about 98,000 clones, roughly 76% appearing once. The sample consisted of PBMCs. The source is a man aged 50 to 60 in good health and CMV-seronegative.

J is TRBJ2-7 and V is TRBV25-1, with no clear D. V lost 5 bases to trimming and J lost 4 bases, with 6 bases between them. The CDR3 has 11 amino acids. In germline, CDR1 is MGHDK, CDR2 SYGVNS. CDR3 protein: CASSIRYEQYF. The CDR3 nucleotides read TGTGCCAGCAGTATTCGGTACGAGCAGTACTTC.

This clone has just a few counts. CDR3 loop: CASSLGAITSGGTRYEQYF. In DNA form, the CDR3 reads TGCGCCAGCAGCTTGGGGGCAATTACTAGCGGTGGGACTAGGTACGAGCAGTACTTC. The chain employs TRBV5-1 and TRBJ2-7, with 8 positions matching TRBD2. This CDR3 has 19 amino acids. After removal of 0 bases from V and 4 bases from J, the junction contained 18 bases not matched to a gene. Germline V lookup: CDR1 SGHRS, CDR2 YFSETQ.

This clone was seen only a few times. The J gene is TRBJ2-5, the V gene TRBV30; 14 positions agree with TRBD2. The V gene end was trimmed by 2 bases and the J gene end by 2 bases; junction bases not matched to a gene: 4. The V gene's germline CDR1 is GTSNPN and CDR2 SVGIG (reference sequence). The CDR3 totals 16 residues. The CDR3 region has the DNA TGTGCCTGGAGTTTCGGACTAGCGGGAGGTCAAGAGACCCAGTACTTC. Translated: CAWSFGLAGGQETQYF.

This chain links TRBV10-3 with TRBJ1-2; perhaps TRBD1 as D (5 bases). CDR1 and CDR2 from the germline V gene are ENHRY and SYGVKD. CDR3 length equals 15 residues. Trimming stripped 6 bases from V and 3 bases from J, with 17 bases between. The CDR3 bases are TGTGCCATCAGGTGGGAGGGGTTAGATGACTATGGCTACACCTTC. Protein: CAIRWEGLDDYGYTF.

This clone was seen more than once but under ten times. The V call is TRBV7-9, the J call TRBJ2-5; 11 bases are a match to TRBD2. CDR3 length equals 16 residues. Trimming cost V 6 bases and J 6 bases; bases outside gene matches: 12. From germline, CDR1 is SEHNR and CDR2 FQNEAQ (reference sequence). DNA for the CDR3: TGTGCCAGCAGTCTCCACACCGTAGCGGGGGGGCAGACCCAGTACTTC. It translates to CASSLHTVAGGQTQYF. The full variable domain, with the rest looked up from reference TRBV7-9 and TRBJ2-5, is DTGVSQNPRHKITKRGQNVTFRCDPISEHNRLYWYRQTLGQGPEFLTYFQNEAQLEKSRLLSDRFSAERPKGSFSTLEIQRTEQGDSAMYLCASSLHTVAGGQTQYFGPGTRLLVL.